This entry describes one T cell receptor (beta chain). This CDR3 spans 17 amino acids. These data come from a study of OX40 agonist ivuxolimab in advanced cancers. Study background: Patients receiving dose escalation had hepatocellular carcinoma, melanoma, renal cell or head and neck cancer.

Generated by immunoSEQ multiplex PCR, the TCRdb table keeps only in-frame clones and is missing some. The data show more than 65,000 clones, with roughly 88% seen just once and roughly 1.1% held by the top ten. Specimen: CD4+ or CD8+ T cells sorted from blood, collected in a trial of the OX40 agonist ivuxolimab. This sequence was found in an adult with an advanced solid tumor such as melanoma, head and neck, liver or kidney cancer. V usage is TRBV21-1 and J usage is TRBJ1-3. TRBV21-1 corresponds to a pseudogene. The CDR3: CASSNPYLRSAGNTIYF. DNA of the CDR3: TGTGCCAGCAGCAACCCGTATCTTAGAAGTGCAGGAAACACCATATATTTT.